The 3 T cell receptor beta chains given below trace back to one sample, sequenced in a study of blood T cell repertoires in COVID-19. The table came from immunoSEQ multiplex PCR; TCRdb's copy has only in-frame clones and leaves some out. Of fewer than 250,000 clones detected, about 88% appear once; the ten largest clones hold under 0.9%. The material sequenced was peripheral blood. The receptors originated from a man aged 35 to 55 with acute or convalescent COVID-19.

This chain links TRBV27 with TRBJ2-2; D is perhaps TRBD2 (6 bases). Germline CDR1 is MNHEY and CDR2 is SMNVEV (reference sequence). With 7 bases removed from V and 4 bases from J, the gap between germline ends came to 10 bases. This CDR3 has 13 residues. For the CDR3, the DNA is TGTGCCAGCACGCAGGGACTCACCGGGGAGCTGTTTTTT. Translation: CASTQGLTGELFF.

The CDR3 sequence is CASSQSLMGGTEAFF. The CDR3 nucleotides read TGCGCCAGCAGCCAAAGTTTGATGGGGGGAACTGAAGCTTTCTTT. The V and J genes are TRBV4-3 and TRBJ1-1, with D possibly matching TRBD1 (5 bases). There are 15 residues in the CDR3. Germline CDR1 and CDR2: LGHNA and YSLEER. The germline V and J ends were trimmed by 2 bases and 5 bases, with 15 bases remaining between them.

The chain links TRBV11-3 to TRBJ2-3, with D maybe TRBD1 (6 bases). Germline V gene sequence: CDR1 SGHNT, CDR2 YENEEA. Trimming took off 3 bases at V and 2 bases at J, with 9 bases between the two ends. The CDR3 sequence is 14 residues long. The CDR3, as DNA: TGTGCCAGCAGCTTGGCAGGGGCCACAGATACGCAGTATTTT. Translation: CASSLAGATDTQYF.